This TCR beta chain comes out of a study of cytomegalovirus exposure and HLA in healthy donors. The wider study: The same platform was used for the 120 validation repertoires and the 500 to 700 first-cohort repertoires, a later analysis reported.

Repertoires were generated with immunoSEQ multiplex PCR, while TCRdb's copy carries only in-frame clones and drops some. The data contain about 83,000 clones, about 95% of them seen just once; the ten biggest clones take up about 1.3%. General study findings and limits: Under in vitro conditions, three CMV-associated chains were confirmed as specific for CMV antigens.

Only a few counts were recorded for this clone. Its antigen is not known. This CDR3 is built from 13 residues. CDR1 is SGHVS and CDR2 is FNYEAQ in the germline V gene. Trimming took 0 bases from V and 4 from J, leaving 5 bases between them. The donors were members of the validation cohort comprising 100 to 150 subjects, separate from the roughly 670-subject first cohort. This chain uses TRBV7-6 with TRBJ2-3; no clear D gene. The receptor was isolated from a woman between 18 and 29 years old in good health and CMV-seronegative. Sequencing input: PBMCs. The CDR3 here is CASSLASSDTQYF. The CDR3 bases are TGTGCCAGCAGCTTAGCGTCCTCAGATACGCAGTATTTT.